The clone carrying this T cell receptor (beta chain) came up once. RNA in amounts of roughly 0.45 to 1 ug was reverse transcribed with random hexamers. One entry per CDR3 protein, called by TCRdb with MiXCR from the immunoSEQ multiplex PCR reads. The sample shows roughly 250,000 distinct CDR3 sequences, 96% of them seen only once. Germline-derived CDR1 and CDR2 are MGHDK and SYGVNS. The V gene lost 1 base and the J gene lost 5 bases, with 14 bases spanning the gap. The CDR3 has 15 residues. The sample comes from a study of CD8 T cells in Susac syndrome. The sample comprised CD4+ T cells from PBMCs. The sequence came from a human donor with Susac syndrome. The rearrangement joins TRBV25-1 to TRBJ2-5; tentatively, D is TRBD2 (5 bases). The chain's CDR3 is CASSESGVVVETQYF. The CDR3 DNA is TGTGCCAGCAGTGAATCCGGGGTAGTAGTGGAGACCCAGTACTTC.